The rows below give T cell receptor beta chains drawn from one sample of a study of T-cell reconstitution after alpha-beta-depleted transplantation in children. Using its own MiXCR run on the PCR reads, TCRdb lists one record per CDR3 protein. The sample consists of approximately 80,000 distinct CDR3 sequences, roughly an eighth of them appearing once. Here the sequenced sample was PBMCs, mostly from graft donor cells, taken 180 days after TCRalphabeta/CD19-depleted stem cell transplant. Receptors originate from a male patient under 10 years old who had a stem cell transplant for acute lymphoblastic leukemia, so the T cells may come from the graft donor. The CDR3 runs from the conserved cysteine through the conserved F or W. A D gene is named only where the DNA matches it firmly. Rows may omit the clone size; those that give it use once, few, many or a size class.

abundance | j_gene | v_gene | d_gene | CDR3aa | CDR3nt
- | TRBJ1-2 | TRBV7-9 | - | CASSFRAYGYTF | TGTGCCAGCAGCTTCAGGGCCTATGGCTACACCTTC
few | TRBJ2-5 | TRBV21-1 | - | CASIGQLETQYF | TGTGCCAGCATCGGACAGTTGGAGACCCAGTACTTC
few | TRBJ1-5 | TRBV18 | - | CASSPTDSSGSNQPQHF | TGTGCCAGCTCACCGACAGATAGTTCTGGGAGCAATCAGCCCCAGCATTTT
many | TRBJ2-1 | TRBV6-5 | - | CASSRGDEQFF | TGTGCCAGCAGCAGAGGGGATGAGCAGTTCTTC
- | TRBJ2-5 | TRBV7-2 | - | CASRGKGGGETQYF | TGTGCCAGCAGGGGGAAAGGAGGGGGGGAGACCCAGTACTTC
- | TRBJ2-1 | TRBV15 | - | CATSPRDSNEQFF | TGTGCCACCAGTCCACGGGACTCCAATGAGCAGTTCTTC
few | TRBJ1-1 | TRBV7-9 | - | CASSWGRPEAFF | TGTGCCAGCAGCTGGGGACGGCCTGAAGCTTTCTTT
few | TRBJ1-1 | TRBV6-1 | - | CAIRRGKNTEAFF | TGTGCCATTAGGAGGGGAAAGAACACTGAAGCTTTCTTT
- | TRBJ2-4 | TRBV7-3 | TRBD1 | CASSLTGRGKNIQHF | TGTGCCAGCAGCCTGACAGGGCGAGGCAAAAACATTCAGCACTTC
few | TRBJ2-3 | TRBV7-6 | - | CASSLSLAGMGDTQYF | TGTGCCAGCAGCTTAAGTTTGGCGGGGATGGGGGATACGCAGTATTTT
many | TRBJ2-7 | TRBV27 | TRBD1 | CASSLSTGQGAYEQYF | TGTGCCAGCAGTTTATCGACCGGACAGGGGGCCTACGAGCAGTACTTC
few | TRBJ2-3 | TRBV10-3 | TRBD2 | CAISLGGNSDTQYF | TGTGCCATCAGTCTGGGGGGGAACTCAGATACGCAGTATTTT
many | TRBJ2-7 | TRBV28 | - | CASSPRLYEQYF | TGTGCCAGCAGCCCCAGACTGTACGAGCAGTACTTC
few | TRBJ2-3 | TRBV2 | - | CASSGPPGDVDTQYF | TGTGCCAGCAGTGGCCCCCCGGGGGACGTCGATACGCAGTATTTT
few | TRBJ2-5 | TRBV10-2 | TRBD1 | CASSEGARGETQYF | TGCGCCAGCAGTGAGGGGGCCAGGGGGGAGACCCAGTACTTC
few | TRBJ2-2 | TRBV5-1 | - | CASSLFTGELFF | TGCGCCAGCAGCCTGTTTACCGGGGAGCTGTTTTTT
many | TRBJ2-2 | TRBV12-3/TRBV12-4 | TRBD1 | CASDRGGSGELFF | TGTGCCAGCGACAGGGGCGGTTCCGGGGAGCTGTTTTTT
- | TRBJ2-3 | TRBV7-6 | - | CASSPPPGVTDTQYF | TGTGCCAGCAGTCCCCCCCCGGGGGTCACAGATACGCAGTATTTT
few | TRBJ2-7 | TRBV6-5 | - | CASSRDFYEQYF | TGTGCCAGCAGCAGGGACTTTTACGAGCAGTACTTC
- | TRBJ1-2 | TRBV20-1 | - | CSARDRSGEESGYTF | TGCAGTGCTAGAGATCGGTCGGGTGAAGAGTCTGGCTACACCTTC
few | TRBJ2-1 | TRBV7-2 | TRBD2 | CASSLVRLAGGPSYNEQFF | TGTGCCAGCAGCTTAGTGCGGCTAGCGGGGGGGCCCTCCTACAATGAGCAGTTCTTC
many | TRBJ2-7 | TRBV7-2 | TRBD2 | CASSFGTSGSFSYEQYF | TGTGCCAGCAGCTTCGGGACTAGCGGGAGTTTCTCCTACGAGCAGTACTTC
many | TRBJ1-5 | TRBV12-3/TRBV12-4 | - | CASSSPRAPQHF | TGTGCCAGCAGTTCCCCTCGGGCGCCCCAGCATTTT
few | TRBJ2-3 | TRBV9 | - | CASSPRLLAIYNTQYF | TGTGCCAGCAGCCCACGGCTACTAGCCATCTATAATACGCAGTATTTT
- | TRBJ1-3 | TRBV28 | - | CASSLPPGRKNTIYF | TGTGCCAGCAGTTTACCCCCGGGGAGGAAAAACACCATATATTTT
few | TRBJ2-1 | TRBV12-5 | - | CASGLVRREQFF | TGTGCTAGTGGTTTGGTACGACGAGAGCAGTTCTTC
few | TRBJ1-2 | TRBV14 | - | CASSQDGTYGYTF | TGTGCCAGCAGCCAAGACGGGACCTATGGCTACACCTTC
few | TRBJ2-1 | TRBV11-2 | - | CASSQGLKQFF | TGTGCCAGCAGCCAAGGGTTGAAGCAGTTCTTC
- | TRBJ1-3 | TRBV20-1 | - | CSASGGGLSGNTIYF | TGCAGCGCATCAGGAGGGGGGCTCAGTGGAAACACCATATATTTT
few | TRBJ2-7 | TRBV29-1 | TRBD1 | CSVGQAYYEQYF | TGCAGCGTGGGACAGGCCTACTACGAGCAGTACTTC
few | TRBJ2-7 | TRBV10-3 | TRBD1 | CAISDATGGLSSYEQYF | TGTGCCATCAGTGATGCCACAGGGGGCCTGAGCTCCTACGAGCAGTACTTC
- | TRBJ2-2 | TRBV20-1 | - | CSPEDPGANTGELFF | TGCAGTCCTGAGGACCCGGGAGCAAACACCGGGGAGCTGTTTTTT
few | TRBJ1-1 | TRBV6-1 | TRBD1 | CASSRRDRQEAFF | TGTGCCAGCAGTCGACGGGACAGGCAAGAAGCTTTCTTT
- | TRBJ2-5 | TRBV7-8 | TRBD2 | CASSSYGLAGKETQYF | TGTGCCAGCAGCTCCTACGGACTAGCGGGAAAAGAGACCCAGTACTTC
- | TRBJ2-3 | TRBV20-1 | - | CSARDLGQGSWGDTQYF | TGCAGTGCTAGAGATTTGGGGCAGGGGTCTTGGGGAGATACGCAGTATTTT
many | TRBJ2-7 | TRBV7-2 | - | CASSSTPSYEQYF | TGTGCCAGCAGCTCGACACCGTCCTACGAGCAGTACTTC
few | TRBJ1-1 | TRBV9 | - | CASSEQLLNTEAFF | TGTGCCAGCAGCGAACAGTTACTGAACACTGAAGCTTTCTTT
- | TRBJ2-7 | TRBV5-1 | - | CASSRTGPQGFYEQYF | TGCGCCAGCAGCAGGACGGGACCCCAGGGTTTCTACGAGCAGTACTTC
few | TRBJ1-4 | TRBV12-3/TRBV12-4 | TRBD1 | CASSLLRKSGTGYEKLFF | TGTGCCAGCAGTTTACTTAGGAAATCCGGGACAGGCTATGAAAAACTGTTTTTT
few | TRBJ1-6 | TRBV6-2/TRBV6-3 | - | CASTREGNSPLHF | TGTGCCAGCACCCGGGAAGGGAACTCACCCCTCCACTTT
- | TRBJ1-5 | TRBV6-1 | - | CASTGDSYQPQHF | TGTGCCAGCACCGGAGACAGTTATCAGCCCCAGCATTTT
- | TRBJ2-1 | TRBV7-9 | - | CASSEGRDHNEQFF | TGTGCCAGCAGCGAAGGACGGGACCACAATGAGCAGTTCTTC
few | TRBJ2-5 | TRBV27 | TRBD1 | CASSLRRDRARGPPKTQYF | TGTGCCAGCAGTTTACGCCGGGACAGGGCTCGGGGGCCTCCAAAGACCCAGTACTTC
- | TRBJ1-6 | TRBV5-1 | - | CASSLGGTGNSPLHF | TGCGCCAGCAGCTTGGGAGGGACGGGGAATTCACCCCTCCACTTT
- | TRBJ2-1 | TRBV7-2 | TRBD2 | CASSLVSGRAYEQFF | TGTGCCAGCAGCTTAGTTAGCGGGAGGGCCTATGAGCAGTTCTTC
- | TRBJ2-1 | TRBV29-1 | - | CSVVDSSYNEQFF | TGCAGCGTTGTGGACAGCTCCTACAATGAGCAGTTCTTC
- | TRBJ2-1 | TRBV2 | - | CASSGNEQFF | TGTGCCAGCAGTGGGAATGAGCAGTTCTTC
many | TRBJ1-6 | TRBV20-1 | - | CSARGLDNSPLHF | TGCAGTGCTAGAGGGCTAGATAATTCACCCCTCCACTTT
- | TRBJ2-4 | TRBV28 | TRBD2 | CASSSRGVQNIQYF | TGTGCCAGCAGTTCCCGGGGGGTCCAAAACATTCAGTACTTC
many | TRBJ2-3 | TRBV7-3 | - | CASSLKVSTDTQYF | TGTGCCAGCAGCTTAAAAGTTTCCACAGATACGCAGTATTTT